This T cell receptor beta chain appears in the sequencing data of a study of preoperative IRX-2 immunotherapy in early breast cancer (dated by TCRdb to the late 2010s). Library preparation used the immunoSEQ multiplex PCR assay. As stored in TCRdb, this immuneACCESS dataset retains in-frame rearrangements with V and J assigned. A fraction of the clones does not appear; measured against another copy, unresolved V genes explain less than half of the discrepancy, and the remainder lacks a known reason. The sample table contains about 5,600 clones; only one count was recorded for 55% to 80% of them. Of the sample, about 10% falls within the top ten clones. A remark on this clone: The antigen this receptor binds is unknown. No much larger clone is present one base from it, and per-base qualities are unavailable.

Measured from the cysteine to the phenylalanine, the CDR3 is 15 residues long. Only CDR3 DNA is held: 45 bases, read in frame from base 1. Relative to germline, V is 0 bases shorter and J is 2 bases shorter, with 8 bases between their ends. The germline V gene yields MNHNS for CDR1 and SASEGT for CDR2. What this sample's treatment or condition label stands for: preoperative locoregional IRX-2 cytokine immunotherapy. The samples were obtained from a phase Ib study in which preoperative, locoregional IRX-2 cytokine immunotherapy intended to prime immune responses was tested. The donors were early-stage breast cancer patients who were given IRX-2 prior to surgery.

The input for sequencing was tumor tissue, taken before IRX-2 immunotherapy. The sequence was collected from a human donor with breast cancer. This receptor chain uses TRBV6-1 and TRBJ1-5; 6 matching bases give a weak D call of TRBD1. The DNA is TGTGCCAGCAGTGAAGCAGGGGGTCGCAATCAGCCCCAGCATTTT. This sequence encodes CASSEAGGRNQPQHF.